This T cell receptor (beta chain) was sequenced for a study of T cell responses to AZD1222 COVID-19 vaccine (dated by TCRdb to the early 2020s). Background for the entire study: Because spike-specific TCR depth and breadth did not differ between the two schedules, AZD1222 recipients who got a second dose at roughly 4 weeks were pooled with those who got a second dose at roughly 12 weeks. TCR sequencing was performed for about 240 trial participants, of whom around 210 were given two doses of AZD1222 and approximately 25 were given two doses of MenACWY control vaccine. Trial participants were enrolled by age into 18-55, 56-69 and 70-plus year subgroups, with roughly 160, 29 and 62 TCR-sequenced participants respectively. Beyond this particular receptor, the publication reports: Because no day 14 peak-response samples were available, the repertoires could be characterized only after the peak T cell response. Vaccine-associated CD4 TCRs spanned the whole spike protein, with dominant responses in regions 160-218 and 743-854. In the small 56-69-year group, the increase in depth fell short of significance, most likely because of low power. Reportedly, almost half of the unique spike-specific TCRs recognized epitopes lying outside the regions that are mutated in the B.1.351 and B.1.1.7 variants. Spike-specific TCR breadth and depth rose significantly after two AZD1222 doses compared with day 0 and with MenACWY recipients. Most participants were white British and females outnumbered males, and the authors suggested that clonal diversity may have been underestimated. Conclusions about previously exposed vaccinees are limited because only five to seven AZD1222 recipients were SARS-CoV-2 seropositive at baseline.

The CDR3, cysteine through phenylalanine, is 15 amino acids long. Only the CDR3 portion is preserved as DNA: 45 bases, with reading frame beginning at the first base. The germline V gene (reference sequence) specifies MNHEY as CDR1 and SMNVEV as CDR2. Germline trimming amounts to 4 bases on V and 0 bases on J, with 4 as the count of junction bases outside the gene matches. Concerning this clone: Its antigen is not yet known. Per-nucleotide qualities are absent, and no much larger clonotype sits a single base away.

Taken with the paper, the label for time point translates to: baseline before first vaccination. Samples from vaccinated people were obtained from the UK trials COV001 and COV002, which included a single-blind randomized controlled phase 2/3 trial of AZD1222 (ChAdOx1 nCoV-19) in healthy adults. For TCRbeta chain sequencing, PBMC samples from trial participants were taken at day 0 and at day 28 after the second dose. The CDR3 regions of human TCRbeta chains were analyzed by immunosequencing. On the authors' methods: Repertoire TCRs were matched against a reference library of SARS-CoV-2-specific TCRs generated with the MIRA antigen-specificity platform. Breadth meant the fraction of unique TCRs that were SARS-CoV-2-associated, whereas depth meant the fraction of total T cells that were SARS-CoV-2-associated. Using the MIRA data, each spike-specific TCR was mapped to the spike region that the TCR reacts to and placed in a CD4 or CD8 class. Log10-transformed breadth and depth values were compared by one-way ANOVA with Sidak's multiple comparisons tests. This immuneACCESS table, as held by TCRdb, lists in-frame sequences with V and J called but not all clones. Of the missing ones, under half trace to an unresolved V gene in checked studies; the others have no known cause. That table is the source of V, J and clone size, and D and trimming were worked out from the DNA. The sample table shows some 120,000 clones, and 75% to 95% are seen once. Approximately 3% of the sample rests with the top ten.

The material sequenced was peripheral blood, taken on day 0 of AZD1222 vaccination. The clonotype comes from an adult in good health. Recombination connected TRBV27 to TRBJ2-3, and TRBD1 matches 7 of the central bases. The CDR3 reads CASSSGQFSTDTQYF. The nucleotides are TGTGCCAGCAGTTCGGGACAGTTTAGCACAGATACGCAGTATTTT.